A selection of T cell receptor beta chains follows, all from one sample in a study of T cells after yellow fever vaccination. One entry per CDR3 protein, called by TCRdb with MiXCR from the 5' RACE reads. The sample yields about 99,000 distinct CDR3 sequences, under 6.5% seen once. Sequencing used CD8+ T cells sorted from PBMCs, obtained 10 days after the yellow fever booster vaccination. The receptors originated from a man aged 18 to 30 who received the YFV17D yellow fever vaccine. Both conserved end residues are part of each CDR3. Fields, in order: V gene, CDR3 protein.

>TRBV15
CATSTEGLGGYGYTF
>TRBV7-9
CASSPGPGAYGYTF
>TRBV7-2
CASSPTGVGIDTQYF
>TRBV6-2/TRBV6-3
CASSLDGGGSYEQYF
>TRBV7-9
CAGQAENTEAFF
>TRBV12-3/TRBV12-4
CASRVGGRGQPQHF
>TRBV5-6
CASSPKENYGELFF
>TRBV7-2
CASSLDGGQVNTGELFF
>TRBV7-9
CASSYSQSTGTSAYEQYF
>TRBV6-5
CASSYGAGVDIQYF
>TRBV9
CASSASGGIETQYF
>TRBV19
CASSMLAGGNEQFF
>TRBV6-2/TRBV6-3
CASSYSGGAPYEQYF
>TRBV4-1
CASSRGGDNSPLHF
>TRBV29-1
CSVADKMNTGELFF
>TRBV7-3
CASSSTGGPYNEQFF
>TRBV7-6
CASTVHTGELFF
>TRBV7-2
CASGGGVSYGYTF
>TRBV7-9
CASSDGLAPYGYTF
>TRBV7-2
CASSPGTYQETQYF
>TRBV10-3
CAISSGAWNQPQHF
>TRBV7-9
CASSIYRTVPSTDTQYF
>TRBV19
CASNGQSTDTQYF
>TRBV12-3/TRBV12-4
CASRPPASTDTQYF
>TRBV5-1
CASSLHGNYNEQFF
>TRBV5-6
CASSLGLDGEQYF
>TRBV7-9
CASSLRTRAGANVLTF
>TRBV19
CASSIGSAGAFF
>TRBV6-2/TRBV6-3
CASIPRAGGQPQHF
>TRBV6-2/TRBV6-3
CASSYSKGIQYF
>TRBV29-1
CSVERGSGEQYF
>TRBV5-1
CASSEGVMNTEAFF
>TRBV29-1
CSVDMGALTDEQFF
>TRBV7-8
CASSPFLAGRPDTQYF
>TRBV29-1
CSVEDRGIDYGYTF
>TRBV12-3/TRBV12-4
CAISTGGTTGELFF
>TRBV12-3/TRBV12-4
CASRARGGTDTQYF
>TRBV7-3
CASSLTGGFRETQYF
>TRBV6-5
CASSEDTGELFF
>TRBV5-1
CASSASGGTSYNEQFF
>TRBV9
CASSAYRGTGELFF
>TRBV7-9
CASSLISAPEQYF
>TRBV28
CASRREGRGGRETQYF
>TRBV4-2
CASSQGHILSYNEQFF
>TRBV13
CASSPSTAGFGHNEQFF
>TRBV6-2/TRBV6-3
CASSYPPDRGIAGYTF
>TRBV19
CASSIGGMTSYEQYF
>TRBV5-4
CASSPYSRPREETQYF
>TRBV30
CAWSVRGEGEQFF
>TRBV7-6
CASSLRPSDTQYF
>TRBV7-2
CASSQFWGNEQFF
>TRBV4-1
CASSYQGTGGLNEQYF
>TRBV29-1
CSVHQGRENEQFF
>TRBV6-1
CASSEASPGLNTEAFF
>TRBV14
CASSLAGIGELFF
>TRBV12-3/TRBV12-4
CASRGLAGPPYNEQFF
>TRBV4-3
CASSQDLSFEQYF
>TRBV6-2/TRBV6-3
CASTPLAGNLYEQYF
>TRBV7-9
CASGEGDISYNSPLHF